This T cell receptor (beta chain) was retrieved from a study of monozygotic twins with inflammatory bowel disease. The unique tags termed UMIs, each holding a 6-nucleotide sample barcode, were added by means of template switching. For each CDR3 protein, TCRdb gives one entry from its re-call of the 5' RACE reads, without DNA. The sample table sets out about 300,000 distinct CDR3 sequences. CDR3 size: 13 residues. This sequence was found in a human donor with ulcerative colitis or Crohn's disease, or a healthy co-twin of an affected twin (not recorded which). The V call is TRBV12-3 or TRBV12-4, the J call TRBJ2-3. Sequenced: blood. The CDR3 protein is CASSFGITDTQYF.